This is a list of T cell receptor beta chains from one sample in a study of shared clonotypes between healthy human individuals. The method was immunoSEQ multiplex PCR; TCRdb's version includes in-frame clones alone and lacks a portion of them. The sample contains some 500,000 clones, 96% of which appear only once. Input material: naive CD4+ T cells sorted from blood. Receptors originate from a woman aged 25 to 39 in good health. The CDR3 runs from the conserved cysteine through the conserved F or W. Fields, in order: D gene, J gene, clone size, V gene, CDR3 length, CDR3 DNA, CDR3 protein. A D gene is named only where the DNA matches it firmly. The size entry is marked missing in some rows and otherwise reads once, few, many or a size class.

d_call: -
j_call: TRBJ1-1
clone_size: -
v_call: TRBV19
cdr3_length: 15
cdr3_nt: TGTGCCAGTACCTACGACGGACGGATGAACACTGAAGCTTTCTTT
cdr3_aa: CASTYDGRMNTEAFF

d_call: -
j_call: TRBJ2-2
clone_size: -
v_call: TRBV6-1
cdr3_length: 15
cdr3_nt: TGTGCCAGCAGTGACTTGGTGGGGACCCCCGGGGAGCTGTTTTTT
cdr3_aa: CASSDLVGTPGELFF

d_call: -
j_call: TRBJ2-7
clone_size: -
v_call: TRBV25-1
cdr3_length: 16
cdr3_nt: TGTGCCAGCAGTGAATGGGGGGGGACAGTCCCCTACGAGCAGTACTTC
cdr3_aa: CASSEWGGTVPYEQYF

d_call: -
j_call: TRBJ2-7
clone_size: -
v_call: TRBV19
cdr3_length: 15
cdr3_nt: TGTGCCAGTAGAGGATCCGGGGCAGGGTCCTACGAGCAGTACTTC
cdr3_aa: CASRGSGAGSYEQYF

d_call: -
j_call: TRBJ2-1
clone_size: -
v_call: TRBV9
cdr3_length: 14
cdr3_nt: TGTGCCAGCAGCGGGAGCCAGAATTACAATGAGCAGTTCTTC
cdr3_aa: CASSGSQNYNEQFF

d_call: -
j_call: TRBJ1-1
clone_size: -
v_call: TRBV9
cdr3_length: 13
cdr3_nt: TGTGCCAGCAACGTAGGCCCGAACACTGAAGCTTTCTTT
cdr3_aa: CASNVGPNTEAFF

d_call: -
j_call: TRBJ2-2
clone_size: -
v_call: TRBV10-2
cdr3_length: 13
cdr3_nt: TGCGCCAGCAGTGAGTCGCGGGCCGGGGAGCTGTTTTTT
cdr3_aa: CASSESRAGELFF

d_call: -
j_call: TRBJ2-3
clone_size: once
v_call: TRBV2
cdr3_length: 14
cdr3_nt: TGTGCCAGCACCACCCCGCTGGACACAGATACGCAGTATTTT
cdr3_aa: CASTTPLDTDTQYF

d_call: -
j_call: TRBJ1-1
clone_size: -
v_call: TRBV6-1
cdr3_length: 15
cdr3_nt: TGTGCCAGCAGTGAAATCGTGTCCTTAAACACTGAAGCTTTCTTT
cdr3_aa: CASSEIVSLNTEAFF

d_call: TRBD1
j_call: TRBJ2-7
clone_size: -
v_call: TRBV4-2
cdr3_length: 14
cdr3_nt: TGTGCCAGCAGCCCGGGACAGAGTTGGACCGAGCAGTACTTC
cdr3_aa: CASSPGQSWTEQYF

d_call: -
j_call: TRBJ2-1
clone_size: -
v_call: TRBV4-1
cdr3_length: 17
cdr3_nt: TGCGCCAGCAGCCAAGATAAGGGAGTAGCTTACACAGATGAGCAGTTCTTC
cdr3_aa: CASSQDKGVAYTDEQFF

d_call: TRBD1
j_call: TRBJ2-7
clone_size: -
v_call: TRBV7-3
cdr3_length: 16
cdr3_nt: TGTGCCAGCAGCTCTGGTGTCCGGGACAGCTCCTACGAGCAGTACTTC
cdr3_aa: CASSSGVRDSSYEQYF

d_call: TRBD1
j_call: TRBJ1-4
clone_size: -
v_call: TRBV7-9
cdr3_length: 15
cdr3_nt: TGTGCCAGCAGCGCAACAGGGGGCTTAAATGAAAAACTGTTTTTT
cdr3_aa: CASSATGGLNEKLFF

d_call: -
j_call: TRBJ2-7
clone_size: -
v_call: TRBV11-3
cdr3_length: 11
cdr3_nt: TGTGCCAGCAGCGCGACCCACGAGCAGTACTTC
cdr3_aa: CASSATHEQYF

d_call: TRBD1
j_call: TRBJ2-7
clone_size: -
v_call: TRBV7-9
cdr3_length: 15
cdr3_nt: TGTGCCAGCAGCTTCCGCGGGACAGGGGGCTACGAGCAGTACTTC
cdr3_aa: CASSFRGTGGYEQYF

d_call: TRBD2
j_call: TRBJ2-1
clone_size: -
v_call: TRBV27
cdr3_length: 15
cdr3_nt: TGTGCCAGCAGTTTGTCTAGCGGGTCTTACAATGAGCAGTTCTTC
cdr3_aa: CASSLSSGSYNEQFF

d_call: TRBD1
j_call: TRBJ1-4
clone_size: -
v_call: TRBV4-1
cdr3_length: 18
cdr3_nt: TGCGCCAGCAGCCAGGGTGGACAGGGAAAGGCGACTAATGAAAAACTGTTTTTT
cdr3_aa: CASSQGGQGKATNEKLFF

d_call: -
j_call: TRBJ2-7
clone_size: -
v_call: TRBV18
cdr3_length: 16
cdr3_nt: TGTGCCAGCTCACCAAACCATGGGGATATCGGAGACGAGCAGTACTTC
cdr3_aa: CASSPNHGDIGDEQYF

d_call: -
j_call: TRBJ2-7
clone_size: -
v_call: TRBV19
cdr3_length: 14
cdr3_nt: TGTGCCAGTAGTATTCTTGGGGCGGGCGACGAGCAGTACTTC
cdr3_aa: CASSILGAGDEQYF

d_call: -
j_call: TRBJ1-5
clone_size: -
v_call: TRBV6-6
cdr3_length: 15
cdr3_nt: TGTGCCAGCAGTCAGCAGGGGTTGAGCAATCAGCCCCAGCATTTT
cdr3_aa: CASSQQGLSNQPQHF

d_call: -
j_call: TRBJ1-4
clone_size: -
v_call: TRBV6-6
cdr3_length: 13
cdr3_nt: TGTGCCAGCAGGTCCGAGCGCGAGGAAAAACTGTTTTTT
cdr3_aa: CASRSEREEKLFF

d_call: TRBD1
j_call: TRBJ2-5
clone_size: -
v_call: TRBV7-9
cdr3_length: 16
cdr3_nt: TGTGCCAGCAGCCCCCAAGGACTCCGGGACAGGGCTCAGCAGTACTTC
cdr3_aa: CASSPQGLRDRAQQYF

d_call: -
j_call: TRBJ2-1
clone_size: -
v_call: TRBV7-8
cdr3_length: 16
cdr3_nt: TGTGCCAGCAGCTTAGGGGAGCGGACGGCCTACAATGAGCAGTTCTTC
cdr3_aa: CASSLGERTAYNEQFF

d_call: -
j_call: TRBJ1-2
clone_size: -
v_call: TRBV27
cdr3_length: 15
cdr3_nt: TGTGCCAGCAGTTCCCCCCTCGGGGGGCGGTATGGCTACACCTTC
cdr3_aa: CASSSPLGGRYGYTF

d_call: TRBD1
j_call: TRBJ2-7
clone_size: -
v_call: TRBV18
cdr3_length: 15
cdr3_nt: TGTGCCAGCTCGGTAGGACAGGGAGGAAAGTACGAGCAGTACTTC
cdr3_aa: CASSVGQGGKYEQYF

d_call: -
j_call: TRBJ1-2
clone_size: -
v_call: TRBV5-6
cdr3_length: 14
cdr3_nt: TGTGCCAGCAGGCCTAGGGGGGTATCCTATGGCTACACCTTC
cdr3_aa: CASRPRGVSYGYTF

d_call: -
j_call: TRBJ2-5
clone_size: -
v_call: TRBV4-2
cdr3_length: 15
cdr3_nt: TGTGCCAGCAGCCAAGGAGAGGTACTAGCAGAGACCCAGTACTTC
cdr3_aa: CASSQGEVLAETQYF

d_call: TRBD2
j_call: TRBJ2-7
clone_size: -
v_call: TRBV7-2
cdr3_length: 15
cdr3_nt: TGTGCCAGCAGCTCCTCGAGGACTAGCTCCTACGAGCAGTACTTC
cdr3_aa: CASSSSRTSSYEQYF

d_call: TRBD2
j_call: TRBJ2-1
clone_size: -
v_call: TRBV6-1
cdr3_length: 18
cdr3_nt: TGTGCCAGCAGTGAAGAAGCTAGCGGGAGAAGTCTGTACAATGAGCAGTTCTTC
cdr3_aa: CASSEEASGRSLYNEQFF

d_call: -
j_call: TRBJ1-2
clone_size: -
v_call: TRBV2
cdr3_length: 13
cdr3_nt: TGTGCCAGCAGTCCCGGACAGAACTATGGCTACACCTTC
cdr3_aa: CASSPGQNYGYTF

d_call: -
j_call: TRBJ2-3
clone_size: -
v_call: TRBV12-2
cdr3_length: 19
cdr3_nt: TGTGCAAGTCGCTTAGGGCTAGCGGGAGGGCCGGTGGGAACAGATACGCAGTATTTT
cdr3_aa: CASRLGLAGGPVGTDTQYF

d_call: TRBD2
j_call: TRBJ2-1
clone_size: -
v_call: TRBV29-1
cdr3_length: 13
cdr3_nt: TGCAGCGCTACTAGCGGGTCTTACAATGAGCAGTTCTTC
cdr3_aa: CSATSGSYNEQFF

d_call: -
j_call: TRBJ2-5
clone_size: -
v_call: TRBV25-1
cdr3_length: 12
cdr3_nt: TGTGCCAGCAGAGGGGCCCAAGAGACCCAGTACTTC
cdr3_aa: CASRGAQETQYF

d_call: -
j_call: TRBJ1-1
clone_size: -
v_call: TRBV4-2
cdr3_length: 13
cdr3_nt: TGTGCCAGCAGCCGCGGGGGAGCAAAAGAAGCTTTCTTT
cdr3_aa: CASSRGGAKEAFF

d_call: TRBD1
j_call: TRBJ2-5
clone_size: -
v_call: TRBV4-1
cdr3_length: 14
cdr3_nt: TGCGCCAGCAGCCGACAGGGGGGTCTGGAGACCCAGTACTTC
cdr3_aa: CASSRQGGLETQYF

d_call: -
j_call: TRBJ1-5
clone_size: -
v_call: TRBV10-3
cdr3_length: 13
cdr3_nt: TGTGCCATCTCAACCGGTAGCAATCAGCCCCAGCATTTT
cdr3_aa: CAISTGSNQPQHF

d_call: TRBD2
j_call: TRBJ2-7
clone_size: -
v_call: TRBV28
cdr3_length: 15
cdr3_nt: TGTGCCAGCAGTTTATACCCTAGCGGCCCCTACGAGCAGTACTTC
cdr3_aa: CASSLYPSGPYEQYF

d_call: -
j_call: TRBJ2-3
clone_size: -
v_call: TRBV14
cdr3_length: 16
cdr3_nt: TGTGCCAGCAGCCCGATAGGGGCACAGTACACAGATACGCAGTATTTT
cdr3_aa: CASSPIGAQYTDTQYF

d_call: TRBD2
j_call: TRBJ2-4
clone_size: -
v_call: TRBV5-4
cdr3_length: 16
cdr3_nt: TGTGCCAGCAGCACGCGACTAGCGGGAGAGGGGGACATTCAGTACTTC
cdr3_aa: CASSTRLAGEGDIQYF

d_call: -
j_call: TRBJ1-5
clone_size: -
v_call: TRBV19
cdr3_length: 17
cdr3_nt: TGTGCCAGTAGTATATATGCAGGGCCGTATAGCAATCAGCCCCAGCATTTT
cdr3_aa: CASSIYAGPYSNQPQHF

d_call: -
j_call: TRBJ2-5
clone_size: -
v_call: TRBV7-9
cdr3_length: 14
cdr3_nt: TGTGCCAGCAGCTCTCTCACGATCGGAGAGACCCAGTACTTC
cdr3_aa: CASSSLTIGETQYF

d_call: -
j_call: TRBJ1-3
clone_size: -
v_call: TRBV18
cdr3_length: 15
cdr3_nt: TGTGCCAGCTCGTCCGACAGGCCCCGAATGGCCACCATATATTTT
cdr3_aa: CASSSDRPRMATIYF

d_call: -
j_call: TRBJ1-5
clone_size: -
v_call: TRBV28
cdr3_length: 16
cdr3_nt: TGTGCCAGCAGTCCGCGGGATTGGGGGGTGCATCAGCCCCAGCATTTT
cdr3_aa: CASSPRDWGVHQPQHF

d_call: -
j_call: TRBJ1-1
clone_size: -
v_call: TRBV28
cdr3_length: 10
cdr3_nt: TGTGCCAGCGGGGGGGCCGAAGCTTTCTTT
cdr3_aa: CASGGAEAFF

d_call: TRBD1
j_call: TRBJ2-6
clone_size: -
v_call: TRBV5-1
cdr3_length: 19
cdr3_nt: TGCGCCAGCAGCTTGGTGGGACAGGGCAATGGAGCTGGGGCCAACGTCCTGACTTTC
cdr3_aa: CASSLVGQGNGAGANVLTF

d_call: -
j_call: TRBJ1-2
clone_size: -
v_call: TRBV5-1
cdr3_length: 13
cdr3_nt: TGCGCCAGCAGCTCGGACAGCCCCTATGGCTACACCTTC
cdr3_aa: CASSSDSPYGYTF

d_call: -
j_call: TRBJ1-5
clone_size: -
v_call: TRBV19
cdr3_length: 13
cdr3_nt: TGTGCCAGTAGTATACAGTTAAATCAGCCCCAGCATTTT
cdr3_aa: CASSIQLNQPQHF

d_call: TRBD1
j_call: TRBJ2-7
clone_size: -
v_call: TRBV7-4
cdr3_length: 14
cdr3_nt: TGTGCCAGCAGCACAGGGGGAGTGGAGTACGAGCAGTACTTC
cdr3_aa: CASSTGGVEYEQYF

d_call: TRBD2
j_call: TRBJ2-5
clone_size: -
v_call: TRBV6-5
cdr3_length: 16
cdr3_nt: TGTGCCAGCAGTTTAACTAGCGGAACCCTCGGAGAGACCCAGTACTTC
cdr3_aa: CASSLTSGTLGETQYF

d_call: TRBD1
j_call: TRBJ1-2
clone_size: -
v_call: TRBV5-1
cdr3_length: 14
cdr3_nt: TGCGCCAGCAGGTCTCCCGGGACAGTATATGGCTACACCTTC
cdr3_aa: CASRSPGTVYGYTF

d_call: TRBD2
j_call: TRBJ2-7
clone_size: -
v_call: TRBV18
cdr3_length: 15
cdr3_nt: TGTGCCAGCTCCTTCGCTAGCGGAAGCTCCTACGAGCAGTACTTC
cdr3_aa: CASSFASGSSYEQYF

d_call: -
j_call: TRBJ1-5
clone_size: -
v_call: TRBV2
cdr3_length: 14
cdr3_nt: TGTGCCAGCAGTGAATTTCGGTCCCATCAGCCCCAGCATTTT
cdr3_aa: CASSEFRSHQPQHF